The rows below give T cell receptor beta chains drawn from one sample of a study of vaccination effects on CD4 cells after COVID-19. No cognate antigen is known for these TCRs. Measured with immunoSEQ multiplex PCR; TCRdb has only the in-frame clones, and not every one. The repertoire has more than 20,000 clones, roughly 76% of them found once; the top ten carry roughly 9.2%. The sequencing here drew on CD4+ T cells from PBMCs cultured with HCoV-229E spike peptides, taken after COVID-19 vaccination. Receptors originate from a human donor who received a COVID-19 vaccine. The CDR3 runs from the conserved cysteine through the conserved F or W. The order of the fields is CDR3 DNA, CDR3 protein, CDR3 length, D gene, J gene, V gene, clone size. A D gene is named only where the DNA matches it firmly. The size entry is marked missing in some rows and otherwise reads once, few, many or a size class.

CDR3nt: TGTGCCAGCAGCATCACCGGGACTTTCCCTAGCACAGATACGCAGTATTTT
CDR3aa: CASSITGTFPSTDTQYF
len: 17
d_gene: -
j_gene: TRBJ2-3
v_gene: TRBV11-2
abundance: -

CDR3nt: TGTGCCAGTAGTATTGGGGGCAGGGTGGGTGCGGGTCAGCCCCAGCATTTT
CDR3aa: CASSIGGRVGAGQPQHF
len: 17
d_gene: -
j_gene: TRBJ1-5
v_gene: TRBV19
abundance: few

CDR3nt: TGTGCCAGCAGCCAAGACGCCCTCTCTGGAAACACCATATATTTT
CDR3aa: CASSQDALSGNTIYF
len: 15
d_gene: -
j_gene: TRBJ1-3
v_gene: TRBV3-1/TRBV3-2
abundance: -

CDR3nt: TGTGCCAGCAGTAAAAAAAGCGGGACTAGCACAGATACGCAGTATTTT
CDR3aa: CASSKKSGTSTDTQYF
len: 16
d_gene: TRBD2
j_gene: TRBJ2-3
v_gene: TRBV6-4
abundance: -

CDR3nt: TGTGCCAGCAGCATGGGGGGACCGTCTGAAAAACTGTTTTTT
CDR3aa: CASSMGGPSEKLFF
len: 14
d_gene: -
j_gene: TRBJ1-4
v_gene: TRBV5-4
abundance: -

CDR3nt: TGCGCCAGCAGTGCATCCTCTTGGGAGACCCAGTACTTC
CDR3aa: CASSASSWETQYF
len: 13
d_gene: -
j_gene: TRBJ2-5
v_gene: TRBV10-2
abundance: -

CDR3nt: TGTGCCAGTAGTTTAGGGACAGGGTTAAGCGAAAAACTGTTTTTT
CDR3aa: CASSLGTGLSEKLFF
len: 15
d_gene: TRBD1
j_gene: TRBJ1-4
v_gene: TRBV19
abundance: -

CDR3nt: TGTGCCAGCAGTCCTATCGGTAATTCACCCCTCCACTTT
CDR3aa: CASSPIGNSPLHF
len: 13
d_gene: -
j_gene: TRBJ1-6
v_gene: TRBV3-1/TRBV3-2
abundance: -

CDR3nt: TGTGCCAGCAGTTTGGAGGGGGACACTGAAGTTTTCTTT
CDR3aa: CASSLEGDTEVFF
len: 13
d_gene: -
j_gene: TRBJ1-1
v_gene: TRBV12-3/TRBV12-4
abundance: -

CDR3nt: TGTGCCAGCAGCCATGGGCAATCCCCGAACACCATATATTTT
CDR3aa: CASSHGQSPNTIYF
len: 14
d_gene: -
j_gene: TRBJ1-3
v_gene: TRBV3-1/TRBV3-2
abundance: -

CDR3nt: TGTGCCAGCAGCCAAGGACAGGGGGGAGCAACTAATGAAAAACTGTTTTTT
CDR3aa: CASSQGQGGATNEKLFF
len: 17
d_gene: TRBD1
j_gene: TRBJ1-4
v_gene: TRBV14
abundance: -

CDR3nt: TGCGCCAGCAGGTTCGACCAGGGGGTGGCTCGTAACACTGAAGCTTTCTTT
CDR3aa: CASRFDQGVARNTEAFF
len: 17
d_gene: TRBD1
j_gene: TRBJ1-1
v_gene: TRBV10-2
abundance: -

CDR3nt: TGTGCCTGGAGCTTCGGGGGGTTGGGTCAGCCCCAGCATTTT
CDR3aa: CAWSFGGLGQPQHF
len: 14
d_gene: -
j_gene: TRBJ1-5
v_gene: TRBV30
abundance: once

CDR3nt: TGCGCCAGCAGCTTGGAGCGGGGGGGGAACACTGAAGCTTTCTTT
CDR3aa: CASSLERGGNTEAFF
len: 15
d_gene: -
j_gene: TRBJ1-1
v_gene: TRBV5-1
abundance: -

CDR3nt: TGTGCCAGCAGCCAAGCCCTCGGCAGGGCTGAGAGGCACTATGGCTACACCTTC
CDR3aa: CASSQALGRAERHYGYTF
len: 18
d_gene: -
j_gene: TRBJ1-2
v_gene: TRBV14
abundance: -

CDR3nt: TGTGCCAGCTCACGGAACCGGGACAAGCTGAACACTGAAGCTTTCTTT
CDR3aa: CASSRNRDKLNTEAFF
len: 16
d_gene: -
j_gene: TRBJ1-1
v_gene: TRBV18
abundance: -

CDR3nt: TGTGCCAGTAGTAAATACAGGGCCCCTGCAACTAATGAAAAACTGTTTTTT
CDR3aa: CASSKYRAPATNEKLFF
len: 17
d_gene: -
j_gene: TRBJ1-4
v_gene: TRBV19
abundance: -

CDR3nt: TGCGCCAGCAGCCAAGACGCGACAGGGACTAGGGATACGCAGTATTTT
CDR3aa: CASSQDATGTRDTQYF
len: 16
d_gene: -
j_gene: TRBJ2-3
v_gene: TRBV4-1
abundance: -

CDR3nt: TGTGCCAGCAGCTTGACGGAGACAGATGAGCAGTTCTTC
CDR3aa: CASSLTETDEQFF
len: 13
d_gene: -
j_gene: TRBJ2-1
v_gene: TRBV7-9
abundance: -

CDR3nt: TGTGCCAGCAGTCAGCGACAGGGAGAGACCCAGTACTTC
CDR3aa: CASSQRQGETQYF
len: 13
d_gene: TRBD1
j_gene: TRBJ2-5
v_gene: TRBV11-2
abundance: once

CDR3nt: TGTGCCAGCAGCTTAGGCGGGCAAGCGAACACCGGGGAGCTGTTTTTT
CDR3aa: CASSLGGQANTGELFF
len: 16
d_gene: -
j_gene: TRBJ2-2
v_gene: TRBV7-2
abundance: medium-sized

CDR3nt: TGTGCCAGCAGCGTAGATGCCGGATTGATGAACACTGAAGCTTTCTTT
CDR3aa: CASSVDAGLMNTEAFF
len: 16
d_gene: -
j_gene: TRBJ1-1
v_gene: TRBV9
abundance: -

CDR3nt: TGTGCCAGCAGTACTAGCGGGGGGGCCACAGATACGCAGTATTTT
CDR3aa: CASSTSGGATDTQYF
len: 15
d_gene: TRBD2
j_gene: TRBJ2-3
v_gene: TRBV6-4
abundance: -

CDR3nt: TGTGCCAGCAGCGCCCGGACAGGGGGCTCTTCACCCCTCCACTTT
CDR3aa: CASSARTGGSSPLHF
len: 15
d_gene: TRBD1
j_gene: TRBJ1-6
v_gene: TRBV9
abundance: -

CDR3nt: TGTGCCAGCAGCCCCCGCGGACGCGAAGCTTTCTTT
CDR3aa: CASSPRGREAFF
len: 12
d_gene: -
j_gene: TRBJ1-1
v_gene: TRBV11-2
abundance: -